These 24 T cell receptor beta chains share one sample of origin, sequenced in a study of neurological immune-mediated disorders. A single record per CDR3 protein comes from TCRdb applying MiXCR to the 5' RACE reads. The repertoire has 15,000 to 20,000 distinct CDR3 sequences, roughly 10% of them found once; the top ten carry under 30%. Material for sequencing was CD8+ T cells from blood. Every receptor here comes from a woman aged 45-59 years in good health.

This clonotype was counted ten times or more. The gene calls are TRBV28 and TRBJ2-5; the D is unclear. This CDR3 region has 11 residues. The germline V gene has CDR1 MDHEN and CDR2 SYDVKM. With 2 bases removed from V and 3 bases from J, the gap between germline ends came to 1 base. The CDR3 DNA reads TGTGCCAGCAGTTTAGAAGAGACCCAGTACTTC. Translating gives CASSLEETQYF.

The rearrangement links TRBV6-5 to TRBJ1-5, with 9 bases matching TRBD1. Germline CDR1 MNHEY, CDR2 SVGAGI. Trimming at V came to 5 bases and at J to 1 base, leaving 6 bases not matched to a gene. CDR3 length: 16 amino acids. For the CDR3, the DNA is TGTGCCAGCAGTACCCGGACAGGGGAGAGCAATCAGCCCCAGCATTTT. This gives the protein CASSTRTGESNQPQHF.

This clonotype was seen at least ten times. The chain joins TRBV5-5 to TRBJ1-1; tentatively, D is TRBD1 (5 bases). The germline V gene has CDR1 SGHKS and CDR2 YYEKEE (reference sequence). The CDR3 length is 15 residues. V was shortened by 0 bases and J by 0 bases, with 9 bases between the two germline ends. The CDR3 reads CASSLGLGVNTEAFF. CDR3 sequence (DNA): TGTGCCAGCAGCTTGGGTTTAGGGGTGAACACTGAAGCTTTCTTT.

This clonotype was observed at least ten times. This chain joins TRBV20-1 and TRBJ1-6; no clear D gene. Looked up from germline, CDR1 is DFQATT and CDR2 is SNEGSKA (reference sequence). The CDR3 sequence is 17 residues long. Trimming cost V 0 bases and J 0 bases, with 12 bases left between them. The CDR3 region is CSARDHGSSSYNSPLHF. CDR3 sequence (DNA): TGCAGTGCTAGAGACCATGGGAGTAGCTCCTATAATTCACCCCTCCACTTT.

There are many counts of this clonotype. The chain is built from TRBV3-1 and TRBJ2-1; TRBD2 matches at 9 bases. Germline CDR1 and CDR2: LGHDT and YNNKEL (reference sequence). CDR3 size: 16 residues. The V segment lost 0 bases and the J segment 3 bases; nucleotides outside the gene matches: 3. In nucleotides, the CDR3 is TGTGCCAGCAGCCAAGATGCGGGGGGGGTCTACAATGAGCAGTTCTTC. Translation gives CASSQDAGGVYNEQFF.

In this sample, this clonotype turned up many times. V gene TRBV11-2 combines with J gene TRBJ2-1, with D perhaps TRBD1 (5 bases). CDR1 is SGHAT, CDR2 FQNNGV, per germline. The CDR3 spans 18 residues. V gave up 0 bases and J gave up 0 bases, with 15 bases separating them. The CDR3 spells CASSLDPRQGVSYNEQFF. CDR3 DNA: TGTGCCAGCAGCTTAGATCCCCGTCAGGGCGTCTCCTACAATGAGCAGTTCTTC.

In this sample, this clonotype turned up many times. The J gene is TRBJ2-5, the V gene TRBV4-3; unclear D gene. Trimming removed 0 bases at V and 2 bases at J, with 10 bases between. CDR3 size: 15 residues. Per germline, CDR1 LGHNA and CDR2 YSLEER. The CDR3 region is CASSQDGSLQETQYF. As DNA, the CDR3 is TGCGCCAGCAGCCAAGATGGAAGTCTTCAAGAGACCCAGTACTTC.

At least ten counts were recorded for this clonotype. This rearrangement joins TRBV28 to TRBJ1-3, with 12 positions matching TRBD1. Trimming cost V 6 bases and J 4 bases; bases outside gene matches: 13. The CDR3 is made up of 18 amino acids. Germline-derived CDR1 and CDR2 are MDHEN and SYDVKM. The CDR3 sequence is CASSIIEGQGAQGNTIYF. The CDR3 nucleotides are TGTGCCAGCAGCATCATCGAGGGACAGGGGGCGCAGGGAAACACCATATATTTT.

There are many counts of this clonotype. The chain has TRBV28 and TRBJ2-7; 8 positions agree with TRBD2. The V segment lost 8 bases and the J segment 5 bases; nucleotides outside the gene matches: 17. The CDR3 is 16 residues long. The germline V gene has CDR1 MDHEN and CDR2 SYDVKM. In DNA, the CDR3 is TGTGCCAGCGGTTCCCCGGGGGGGCGGGATCCCCACGAGCAGTACTTC. Residues: CASGSPGGRDPHEQYF. Filled out from reference TRBV28 and TRBJ2-7, the complete variable domain reads DVKVTQSSRYLVKRTGEKVFLECVQDMDHENMFWYRQDPGLGLRLIYFSYDVKMKEKGDIPEGYSVSREKKERFSLILESASTNQTSMYLCASGSPGGRDPHEQYFGPGTRLTVT.

This clonotype appeared many times. This chain connects TRBV2 to TRBJ2-7; TRBD1 matches at 7 bases. CDR1 is SNHLY, CDR2 FYNNEI, per germline. This CDR3 comprises 13 residues. V dropped 10 bases and J dropped 3; count of bases not matched to a gene: 9. CDR3 region: CAITTGDNYEQYF. The CDR3 region has the DNA TGTGCCATAACCACAGGGGACAACTACGAGCAGTACTTC. Full variable domain (missing parts from reference TRBV2 and TRBJ2-7): EPEVTQTPSHQVTQMGQEVILRCVPISNHLYFYWYRQILGQKVEFLVSFYNNEISEKSEIFDDQFSVERPDGSNFTLKIRSTKLEDSAMYFCAITTGDNYEQYFGPGTRLTVT.

This clonotype was counted at least ten times. The chain joins TRBV7-3 to TRBJ2-1; D ambiguous. This CDR3 has 13 amino acids. V was trimmed by 1 base and J by 9 bases, leaving 10 bases between them. In germline, CDR1 is SGHTA, CDR2 FQGTGA. CDR3 in DNA: TGTGCCAGCAGCTTAAATAGTTACGGTGAGCAGTTCTTC. Residues: CASSLNSYGEQFF.

This clonotype was seen many times. This chain joins TRBV24-1 and TRBJ2-1; weak D call: TRBD2 (5 bases). V lost 1 base to trimming and J lost 6 bases, with 6 bases between them. Germline CDR1 KGHDR, CDR2 SFDVKD. This CDR3 spans 13 amino acids. Written as DNA, the CDR3 is TGTGCCACCAGTGATTTCGGGATCAATGAGCAGTTCTTC. This codes for CATSDFGINEQFF.

This clonotype was recorded at least ten times. This chain joins TRBV19 and TRBJ2-2; 8 bases align to TRBD2. CDR1 is LNHDA, CDR2 SQIVND, per germline (reference sequence). The CDR3 is 14 amino acids. The trim removed 7 bases at V and 0 bases at J, leaving 1 base unmatched. The CDR3 sequence: CASTGGANTGELFF. The DNA for the CDR3 is TGTGCCAGTACCGGGGGGGCGAACACCGGGGAGCTGTTTTTT.

This clonotype came up many times. For the CDR3, the DNA is TGTGCCAGCAGGATACAGGGGGCTAGCTCCTACGAGCAGTACTTC. As protein: CASRIQGASSYEQYF. The V call is TRBV28, the J call TRBJ2-7; 9 bases map to TRBD1. The CDR3 is 15 amino acids. V shed 6 bases and J 0 bases; nucleotides not matched to a gene: 6. CDR1 MDHEN and CDR2 SYDVKM come from the germline V gene.

In its sample, this clonotype was seen many times. CDR3 region: CASSLRQTYEQYF. In nucleotides, the CDR3 is TGTGCCAGCTCACTCAGACAGACCTACGAGCAGTACTTC. The chain has TRBV18 and TRBJ2-7; D perhaps matches TRBD1 (5 bases). V shed 4 bases and J shed 2 bases, with 9 bases lying between them. Germline V gene data show CDR1 as KGHSH and CDR2 as LQKENI. The CDR3 sequence is 13 residues long.

This clonotype was detected ten times or more. The CDR3 DNA is TGTGGAGGTAGCGGAGAAACCGGGGAGCTGTTTTTT. Its protein product is CGGSGETGELFF. The chain couples TRBV7-9 to TRBJ2-2; a weak D match, TRBD2 (6 bases). The V gene's germline CDR1 is SEHNR and CDR2 FQNEAQ (reference sequence). The CDR3 is made up of 12 amino acids.

This clonotype was observed at least ten times. This rearrangement joins TRBV29-1 to TRBJ2-1; 9 nucleotides align to TRBD2. The CDR3 spans 16 residues. Germline CDR1 reads SQVTM; CDR2 reads ANQGSEA. V lost 4 bases to trimming and J lost 4 bases; unmatched junction nucleotides: 11. The CDR3 DNA follows: TGCAGCGTTGTGGGAACTTTAGCGGGAGAGTACAATGAGCAGTTCTTC. Protein sequence: CSVVGTLAGEYNEQFF.

This clonotype was counted ten times or more. This chain joins TRBV30 and TRBJ2-5, with D possibly being TRBD1 (6 bases). Germline V gene data show CDR1 as GTSNPN and CDR2 as SVGIG (reference sequence). The CDR3 is 12 residues long. V was trimmed by 8 bases and J by 9 bases, leaving 19 bases between them. This CDR3 is CALDKGGRAQYF. In DNA form, the CDR3 reads TGTGCCCTGGATAAAGGGGGACGGGCCCAGTACTTC.

The table lists this clonotype with many counts. CDR3 sequence (DNA): TGCAGCGTTGAAAGACAGGGCTTCGGAGCTTTCTTT. Its protein product is CSVERQGFGAFF. The chain employs TRBV29-1 and TRBJ1-1, with 7 nucleotides matching TRBD1. With 2 bases clipped from V and 10 bases from J, the junction kept 7 bases outside the gene matches. Germline V CDR1 and CDR2: SQVTM, ANQGSEA. CDR3 length: 12 amino acids. The whole variable domain, filled in from reference TRBV29-1 and TRBJ1-1, reads SAVISQKPSRDICQRGTSLTIQCQVDSQVTMMFWYRQQPGQSLTLIATANQGSEATYESGFVIDKFPISRPNLTFSTLTVSNMSPEDSSIYLCSVERQGFGAFFGQGTRLTVV.

This chain connects TRBV5-1 to TRBJ2-7, with a possible D match to TRBD1 (7 bases). The J call is uncertain, as TRBJ2-5 better fits the DNA end. CDR3 length: 13 amino acids. The germline V gene encodes CDR1 SGHRS and CDR2 YFSETQ. This chain's CDR3 is CASSFPGGQTQYF. Here the CDR3 DNA reads TGCGCCAGCAGCTTCCCAGGGGGGCAGACCCAGTACTTC.

The chain has TRBV9 and TRBJ1-1; D gene ambiguous. The CDR3 loop spans 11 amino acids. V lost 3 bases, J lost 8 bases, and 8 bases lay in between. Germline lookup yields CDR1 SGDLS and CDR2 YYNGEE. CDR3 in amino acids: CASSGGLEAFF. The CDR3 DNA follows: TGTGCCAGCAGCGGCGGCCTCGAAGCTTTCTTT.

The table lists this clonotype with many counts. DNA of the CDR3: TGTGCCAGCAGTTTGGCCTTCTCCTACGAGCAGTACTTC. It is translated as CASSLAFSYEQYF. The rearrangement links TRBV27 to TRBJ2-7, with unresolved D. The germline CDR1 and CDR2 sequences are MNHEY and SMNVEV (reference sequence). This CDR3 comprises 13 residues. Trimming cost V 3 bases and J 0 bases, with 6 bases left between them.

There are many counts of this clonotype. The chain uses TRBV25-1 and TRBJ1-2; TRBD1 is a possible D gene (5 bases). Per the germline V gene, CDR1 is MGHDK and CDR2 is SYGVNS. CDR3 length: 12 amino acids. V lost 7 bases and J lost 5, with 11 bases in between. In DNA form, the CDR3 reads TGTGCCAGCAAAGACAGAAATTATGGCTACACCTTC. Protein sequence: CASKDRNYGYTF.

This clonotype was picked up many times. This sequence joins TRBV7-9 and TRBJ2-2; 7 positions match TRBD2. Germline V gene data show CDR1 as SEHNR and CDR2 as FQNEAQ (reference sequence). The J segment lost 2 bases and the V segment lost 5 bases, leaving 8 bases of the junction unmatched. The CDR3 contains 16 residues. The CDR3 sequence: CASSPSSGLNTGELFF. The CDR3 DNA is TGTGCCAGCAGCCCCTCTAGCGGCCTCAACACCGGGGAGCTGTTTTTT.